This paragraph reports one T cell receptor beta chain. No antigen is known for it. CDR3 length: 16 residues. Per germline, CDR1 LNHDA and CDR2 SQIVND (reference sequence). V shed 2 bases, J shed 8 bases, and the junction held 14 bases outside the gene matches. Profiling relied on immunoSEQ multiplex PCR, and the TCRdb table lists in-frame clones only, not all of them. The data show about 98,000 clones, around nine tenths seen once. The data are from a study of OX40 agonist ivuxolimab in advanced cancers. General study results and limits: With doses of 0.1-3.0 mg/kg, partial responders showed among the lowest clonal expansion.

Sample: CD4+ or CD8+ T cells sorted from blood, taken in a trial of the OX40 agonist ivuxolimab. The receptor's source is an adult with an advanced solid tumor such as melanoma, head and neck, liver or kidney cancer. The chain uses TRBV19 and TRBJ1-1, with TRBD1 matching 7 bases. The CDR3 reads CASSILAGGTVGEAFF. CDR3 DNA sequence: TGTGCCAGTAGTATATTGGCAGGGGGTACTGTAGGCGAAGCTTTCTTT. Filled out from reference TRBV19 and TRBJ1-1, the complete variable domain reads DGGITQSPKYLFRKEGQNVTLSCEQNLNHDAMYWYRQDPGQGLRLIYYSQIVNDFQKGDIAEGYSVSREKKESFPLTVTSAQKNPTAFYLCASSILAGGTVGEAFFGQGTRLTVV.